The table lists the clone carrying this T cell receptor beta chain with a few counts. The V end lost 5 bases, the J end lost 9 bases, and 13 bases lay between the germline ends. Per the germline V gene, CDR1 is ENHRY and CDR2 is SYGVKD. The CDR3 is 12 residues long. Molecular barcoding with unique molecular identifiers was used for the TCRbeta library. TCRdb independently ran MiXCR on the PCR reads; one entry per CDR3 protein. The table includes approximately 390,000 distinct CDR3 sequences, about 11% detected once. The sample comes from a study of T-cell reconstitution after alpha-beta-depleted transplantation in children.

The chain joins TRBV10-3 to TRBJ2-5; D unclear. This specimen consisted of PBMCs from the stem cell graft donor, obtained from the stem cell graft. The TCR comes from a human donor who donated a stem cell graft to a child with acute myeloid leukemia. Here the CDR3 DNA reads TGTGCCATCAGTAGTGATGACGAGCCCCAGTACTTC. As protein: CAISSDDEPQYF.